The following is a T cell receptor beta chain sequence with its context. Its antigen is unknown. Libraries were made using 5' RACE. For each TCR library, 3,500 to 4,000 ng of total RNA was used. For each sample, cDNA synthesis with SMARTScribe reverse transcriptase was split into eight separate reactions. During cDNA synthesis, unique molecular identifiers containing a 6-nucleotide sample barcode were introduced by template switching. TCRalpha and TCRbeta cDNA was amplified in two nested PCRs of roughly 16 and 10 cycles, and bead purification was carried out after each PCR. Before amplification, cDNA was treated with uracil DNA-glycosylase and purified using the QIAquick PCR purification kit. The second PCR added Illumina TruSeq-compatible adapters along with sample-specific barcodes. Library quality and concentration were checked on TapeStation and Qubit, and libraries were pooled at around 4.7 ng each. Pooled libraries were sequenced on an Illumina HiSeq2500 single-index Rapid Run with 2 x 100 bp reads and custom sequencing primers. The authors' analysis ran thus. UMI-based consensus assembly with MiGEC version 1.2.6 was used to correct PCR and sequencing errors. MiXCR version 2.1.1 was used to carry out V(D)J alignment, clonotype assembly and CDR3 extraction. To normalise gene usage, clonotype sharing and MAIT/NKT TCR abundance, the analysis used the top 1000, 10 000 and 20 000 clonotypes per sample. After downsampling to 27 000 UMIs, diversity was calculated as the inverse Simpson index using the vegan R package. Paired Mann-Whitney U tests were applied to discordant twin pairs, and Benjamini-Hochberg correction was used for multiple testing. After the reads were reprocessed by TCRdb, one entry was made per CDR3 protein sequence, with no DNA. V and J calls and clone size were set by TCRdb, not the authors. The table for this sample shows around 190,000 distinct CDR3 sequences. Of the sample, around 1.5% falls within the top ten clones.

These data belong to a study of monozygotic twins with inflammatory bowel disease (dated by TCRdb to 2018 to 2020). Background on the whole study: The full study comprised 28 monozygotic twin pairs: nine German pairs (four IBD-concordant, five IBD-discordant) and 19 IBD-discordant Danish pairs. The search for disease-associated traits relied mainly on comparing IBD patients with their genetically identical healthy co-twins within discordant pairs. Each individual had, on average, about 151 000 unique TCRalpha sequences and 181 000 unique TCRbeta sequences available for analysis.

From each donor, a roughly 2.3 ml peripheral blood sample was drawn into PAXgene tubes and stored at -80 degrees C. Without any T cell sorting, total RNA was extracted from whole blood using the PAXgene blood miRNA kit on an automated QIAcube. Deep TCRalpha and TCRbeta repertoire profiling with unique molecular barcoding was performed on peripheral blood of monozygotic twin pairs concordant or discordant for inflammatory bowel disease. Smoking habits were recorded for all twin pairs, with individuals classified as current, former or never smokers. Here is what the overall study found, with its caveats: No difference in repertoire similarity was observed between concordant and discordant twins, possibly owing to limited statistical power. Because patients were on differing immunosuppressive treatments, the repertoires may have picked up extra background noise and inter-individual variability. IBD patients shared fewer clonotypes with other individuals than healthy twins did, most markedly in patients showing signs of disease activity. The results gave no support for a single strong signal or clonotype linked to IBD. The analysis was unable to tell apart different T cell subtypes. IBD patients had lower TCRbeta repertoire diversity, measured by the inverse Simpson index, than their healthy co-twins.

Via the germline V gene, CDR1 is SGHRS and CDR2 YFSETQ. The CDR3 runs 15 residues from the cysteine to the phenylalanine. No DNA has been recorded. Sequenced material: blood. Here the chain combines TRBV5-1 and TRBJ1-5; the D call of TRBD1 rests on TCRdb alone, since no DNA is present to check it. This sequence originates from a human donor with ulcerative colitis or Crohn's disease, or a healthy co-twin of an affected twin (not recorded which). The CDR3: CASSLGWDGNQPQHF.